Listed below are T cell receptor beta chains from one sample, sequenced in a study of blood T cell repertoires in COVID-19. Repertoires were generated with immunoSEQ multiplex PCR, while TCRdb's copy carries only in-frame clones and drops some. The sample yields approximately 120,000 clones, around 77% seen once. The sample consisted of peripheral blood. The receptors were gathered from a human donor in a cohort sampled during active COVID-19. Both conserved end residues are part of each CDR3. A D gene is named only where the DNA matches it firmly. Only some rows state a clone size, as once, few, many or a class for expanded clones.

d_gene,v_gene,abundance,j_gene,CDR3aa,CDR3nt
-,TRBV28,-,TRBJ1-1,CASSPWGGLESYGYSEAFF,TGTGCCAGCAGTCCCTGGGGAGGGTTGGAGTCCTATGGTTACAGTGAAGCTTTCTTT
-,TRBV28,-,TRBJ2-1,CASSFQDFSYNEQFF,TGTGCCAGCAGTTTTCAGGACTTCTCCTACAATGAGCAGTTCTTC
-,TRBV5-1,few,TRBJ1-1,CASRAGDGTEAFF,TGCGCCAGCAGAGCAGGGGATGGCACTGAAGCTTTCTTT
TRBD1,TRBV24-1,-,TRBJ2-5,CATSDPSTGKETQYF,TGTGCCACCAGTGATCCGTCGACAGGGAAAGAGACCCAGTACTTC
TRBD2,TRBV5-4,-,TRBJ2-3,CASSGRTSHTDTQYF,TGTGCCAGCAGCGGCCGGACTAGCCACACAGATACGCAGTATTTT
-,TRBV5-6,-,TRBJ1-1,CASSLTGMNTEAFF,TGTGCCAGCAGCTTGACAGGGATGAACACTGAAGCTTTCTTT
TRBD1,TRBV5-4,few,TRBJ2-7,CASSLVRGQGRRRYEQYF,TGTGCCAGCAGCTTGGTGCGGGGACAGGGCCGTAGGAGATACGAGCAGTACTTC
-,TRBV5-1,-,TRBJ1-3,CASSLGSDGAGNTIYF,TGCGCCAGCAGCTTGGGATCAGACGGAGCTGGAAACACCATATATTTT
-,TRBV30,-,TRBJ1-1,CAWSRRQKNTEAFF,TGTGCCTGGAGTCGTCGACAGAAGAACACTGAAGCTTTCTTT
-,TRBV6-1,-,TRBJ1-1,CASSEAGLLEAFF,TGTGCCAGCAGTGAAGCGGGACTGCTCGAAGCTTTCTTT
TRBD2,TRBV20-1,-,TRBJ2-1,CSASTSGGRHEQFF,TGCAGTGCTAGTACTAGCGGGGGGAGGCATGAGCAGTTCTTC
-,TRBV2,-,TRBJ1-6,CASSAGQGNSPLHF,TGTGCCAGCAGTGCCGGACAAGGGAATTCACCCCTCCACTTT
-,TRBV9,-,TRBJ2-3,CASGDSDLDTQYF,TGTGCCTCGGGGGACTCAGACTTGGATACGCAGTATTTT
TRBD2,TRBV7-8,-,TRBJ2-7,CASSPGRVSSSYEQYF,TGTGCCAGCAGCCCAGGGAGGGTCTCAAGCTCCTACGAGCAGTACTTC
TRBD1,TRBV7-9,-,TRBJ2-5,CASSLGQGSQETQYF,TGTGCCAGCAGCTTAGGACAGGGATCCCAAGAGACCCAGTACTTC
TRBD1,TRBV6-1,-,TRBJ2-5,CASSEGQGSWETQYF,TGTGCCAGCAGTGAGGGACAGGGATCTTGGGAGACCCAGTACTTC
TRBD1,TRBV5-1,-,TRBJ1-2,CASRNSGQDNYGYTF,TGCGCCAGCAGAAATTCGGGACAGGATAACTATGGCTACACCTTC
TRBD1,TRBV28,-,TRBJ2-1,CASSLTTGARNEQFF,TGTGCCAGCAGTTTAACTACAGGGGCTCGCAATGAGCAGTTCTTC
TRBD1,TRBV7-9,-,TRBJ2-7,CASSLEGTGAYEQYF,TGTGCCAGCAGCTTAGAAGGGACAGGGGCCTACGAGCAGTACTTC
-,TRBV14,-,TRBJ2-7,CASSPKVSRTLTYEQYF,TGTGCCAGCAGCCCTAAAGTAAGCCGGACTTTAACCTACGAGCAGTACTTC
-,TRBV6-5,-,TRBJ1-2,CASRPSGESGGYTF,TGTGCCAGCAGACCCTCGGGGGAGTCTGGTGGCTACACCTTC
-,TRBV3-1/TRBV3-2,-,TRBJ2-2,CARCQGGGGSTGELFF,TGTGCCCGCTGCCAAGGGGGCGGGGGAAGTACCGGGGAGCTGTTTTTT
TRBD1,TRBV5-6,many,TRBJ1-1,CASSFTPGGATEAFF,TGTGCCAGCAGCTTTACCCCAGGGGGCGCGACTGAAGCTTTCTTT
-,TRBV6-5,-,TRBJ2-7,CASSGGQLSSYEQYF,TGTGCCAGCAGCGGAGGACAGCTCAGCTCCTACGAGCAGTACTTC
-,TRBV20-1,-,TRBJ2-1,CSASGPTPYPFF,TGCAGTGCTAGTGGCCCGACTCCCTATCCGTTCTTC